There are many counts of the clone carrying this TCR beta chain. Its antigen is currently unknown. The sample belongs to a study of T cells in Graves' hyperthyroidism and ophthalmopathy. Findings and caveats of the study: Among thyroid clonotypes expanded above 0.001, most also appeared in blood.

Trimming left V 5 bases short and J 1 base short, with 18 bases between. The length of the CDR3 is 18 residues. Each diagnosis was grounded in clinical symptoms, serum thyroxine and TRAb, thyroid ultrasound, and orbital computed tomography. Using RNA transcripts as the source, TCR beta CDR3 regions were amplified. With the HTBI primer set, the TCR CDR3 went through a first round of RT-PCR. TCRdb reprocessed the multiplex PCR reads via MiXCR and lists one record per CDR3 protein. Among some 400,000 distinct CDR3 sequences listed, 19% were seen once. The sequence was collected from a woman aged 18-30 years with Graves' hyperthyroidism. Sequenced sample: blood. This chain links TRBV12-3 or TRBV12-4 with TRBJ2-6; perhaps TRBD2 as D (6 bases). The CDR3 bases are TGTGCCAGCAGTCTATTAACGGGACTCCTGTCTGGGGCCAACGTCCTGACTTTC. Translated, it gives CASSLLTGLLSGANVLTF.